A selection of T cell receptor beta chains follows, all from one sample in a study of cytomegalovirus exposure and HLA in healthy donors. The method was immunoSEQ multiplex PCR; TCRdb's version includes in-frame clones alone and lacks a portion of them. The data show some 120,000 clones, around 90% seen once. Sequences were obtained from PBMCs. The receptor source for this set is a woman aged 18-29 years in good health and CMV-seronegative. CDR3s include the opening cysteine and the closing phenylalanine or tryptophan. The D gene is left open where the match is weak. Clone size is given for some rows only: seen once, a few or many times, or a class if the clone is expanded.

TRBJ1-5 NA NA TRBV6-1 CASSEVGGPQHF TGTGCCAGCAGTGAAGTGGGAGGGCCCCAGCATTTT
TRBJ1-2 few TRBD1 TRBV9 CASSVDGTGKTNYGYTF TGTGCCAGCAGCGTAGATGGGACAGGGAAAACTAACTATGGCTACACCTTC
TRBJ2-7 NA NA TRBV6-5 CASRGRGAPTEQYF TGTGCCAGCAGGGGTCGGGGGGCCCCTACGGAGCAGTACTTC
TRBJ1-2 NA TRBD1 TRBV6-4 CASSDNTGQGAIIYGYTF TGTGCCAGCAGTGACAACACCGGACAGGGGGCCATTATCTATGGCTACACCTTC
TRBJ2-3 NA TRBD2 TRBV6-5 CASSYSSGTADTQYF TGTGCCAGCAGTTACTCGAGCGGGACGGCAGATACGCAGTATTTT
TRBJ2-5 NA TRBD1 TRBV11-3 CASSLEDRNQETQYF TGTGCCAGCAGCTTAGAGGACAGGAACCAAGAGACCCAGTACTTC
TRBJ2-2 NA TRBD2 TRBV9 CASSVGTSGGIRYPGELFF TGTGCCAGCAGCGTGGGGACTAGCGGGGGTATTCGTTATCCCGGGGAGCTGTTTTTT
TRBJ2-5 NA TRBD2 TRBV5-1 CASSLQYRGGRRQETQYF TGCGCCAGCAGCTTGCAGTATCGGGGCGGGAGGCGCCAAGAGACCCAGTACTTC
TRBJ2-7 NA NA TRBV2 CASSEVPLSYEQYF TGTGCCAGCAGTGAAGTTCCCTTATCCTACGAGCAGTACTTC
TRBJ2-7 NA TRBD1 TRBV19 CASSAQDRERSYEQYF TGTGCCAGTAGTGCCCAAGACAGGGAAAGGTCCTACGAGCAGTACTTC
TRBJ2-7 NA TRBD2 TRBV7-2 CASSLAGGNSYEQYF TGTGCCAGCAGCTTAGCGGGGGGGAACTCCTACGAGCAGTACTTC
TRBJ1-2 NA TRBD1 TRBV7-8 CASSFGYRGSTF TGTGCCAGCAGCTTCGGTTACAGGGGATCCACCTTC
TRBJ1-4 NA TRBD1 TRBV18 CASSPLTTGVNEKLFF TGTGCCAGCTCACCATTAACGACAGGGGTTAATGAAAAACTGTTTTTT
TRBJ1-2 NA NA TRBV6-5 CASTPRRGYGYTF TGTGCCAGCACCCCCCGGCGCGGCTATGGCTACACCTTC
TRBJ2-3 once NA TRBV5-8 CASHLRRTDTQYF TGTGCCAGCCACCTGCGGCGCACAGATACGCAGTATTTT
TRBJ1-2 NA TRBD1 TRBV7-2 CASSQGQGSYGYTF TGTGCCAGCAGCCAAGGACAGGGGTCTTATGGCTACACCTTC
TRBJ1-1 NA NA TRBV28 CASSPPGGKAFF TGTGCCAGCAGTCCCCCGGGGGGAAAAGCTTTCTTT
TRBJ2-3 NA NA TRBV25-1 CASSETENLNTDTQYF TGTGCCAGCAGCGAGACAGAAAACCTCAACACAGATACGCAGTATTTT
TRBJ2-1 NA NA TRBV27 CASISLLQRDEQFF TGTGCCAGCATAAGTTTACTGCAGCGTGATGAGCAGTTCTTC
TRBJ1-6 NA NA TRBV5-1 CASSLDLEQGRSPLHF TGCGCCAGCAGCTTGGACCTGGAGCAGGGGAGATCACCCCTCCACTTT
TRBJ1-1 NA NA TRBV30 CAWSVIRERVEAFF TGTGCCTGGAGTGTAATCAGGGAACGAGTTGAAGCTTTCTTT
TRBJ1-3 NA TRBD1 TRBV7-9 CASSSNRGSGNTIYF TGTGCCAGCAGCTCGAACAGGGGATCTGGAAACACCATATATTTT